The clone carrying this T cell receptor (beta chain) was seen more than once but under ten times. Its specificity is unknown. This specimen comes from a study of cytomegalovirus exposure and HLA in healthy donors. Background on the study: Most genotyped donors, about 81% of about 400, had Caucasian-associated genetic ancestry. Study-wide results and caveats: According to a later analysis, most TCR beta chains associated with CMV appeared HLA-restricted.

The study ran its PCR with 60 Vbeta and 13 Jbeta primers. Data came from immunoSEQ multiplex PCR; TCRdb stores just in-frame clones and leaves some out. Here the sample spans more than 85,000 clones, 73% being singletons. Trimming cost V 4 bases and J 6 bases; bases outside gene matches: 7. Germline loops: CDR1 SEHNR, CDR2 FQNEAQ (reference sequence). The CDR3 is 16 residues long. The sample taken for sequencing was PBMCs. The chain employs TRBV7-9 and TRBJ1-4; TRBD1 matches at 11 bases. This TCR was sampled from a man in his forties in good health and CMV-seronegative. In DNA, the CDR3 is TGTGCCAGCAGCTCAGGGACAGGGGGTTTCGATGAAAAACTGTTTTTT. Translating it yields CASSSGTGGFDEKLFF.